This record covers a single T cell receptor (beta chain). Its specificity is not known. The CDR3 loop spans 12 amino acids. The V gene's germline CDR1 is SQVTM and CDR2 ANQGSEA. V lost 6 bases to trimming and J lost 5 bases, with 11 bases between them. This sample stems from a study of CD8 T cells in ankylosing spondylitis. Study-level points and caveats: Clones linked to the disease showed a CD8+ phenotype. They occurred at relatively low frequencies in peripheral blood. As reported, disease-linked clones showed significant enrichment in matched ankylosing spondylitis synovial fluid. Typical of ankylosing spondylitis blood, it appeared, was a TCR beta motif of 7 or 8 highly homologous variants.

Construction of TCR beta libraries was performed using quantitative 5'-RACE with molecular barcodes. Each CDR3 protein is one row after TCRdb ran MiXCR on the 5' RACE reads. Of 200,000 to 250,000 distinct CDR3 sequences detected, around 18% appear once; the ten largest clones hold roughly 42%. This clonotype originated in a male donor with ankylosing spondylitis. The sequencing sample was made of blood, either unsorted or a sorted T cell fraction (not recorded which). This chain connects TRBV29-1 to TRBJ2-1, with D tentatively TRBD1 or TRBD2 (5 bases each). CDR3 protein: CSVRDLDNEQFF. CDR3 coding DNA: TGCAGCGTAAGGGACCTTGACAATGAGCAGTTCTTC.